These 25 T cell receptor beta chains were all obtained from the same sample, sequenced in a study of OX40 agonist ivuxolimab in advanced cancers. This table comes from immunoSEQ multiplex PCR, and its TCRdb copy is limited to in-frame clones, with some not included. Among about 22,000 clones listed, over 80% were seen once. The source material was CD4+ or CD8+ T cells sorted from blood, sampled in a trial of the OX40 agonist ivuxolimab. The source of these receptors is an adult with an advanced solid tumor such as melanoma, head and neck, liver or kidney cancer.

This chain connects TRBV19 to TRBJ2-1; D is unclear. Germline V gives CDR1 LNHDA, CDR2 SQIVND (reference sequence). V lost 5 bases and J 7 bases, leaving 3 bases between the germline ends. The CDR3 is 10 residues long. CDR3 bases: TGTGCCAGTAGTGGAAATGAGCAGTTCTTC. Its protein is CASSGNEQFF.

This clone occurred once. The rearrangement uses TRBV7-7 and TRBJ2-1; 10 positions agree with TRBD2. The germline V gene encodes CDR1 SSHAT and CDR2 FNYEAQ (reference sequence). This CDR3 has 15 amino acids. With 8 bases clipped from V and 3 bases from J, the junction kept 7 bases outside the gene matches. The CDR3 loop is CASAPAGGIYNEQFF. The CDR3 nucleotides read TGTGCCAGCGCCCCAGCGGGAGGGATCTACAATGAGCAGTTCTTC.

The chain uses TRBV20-1 and TRBJ1-4; D ambiguous. V gave up 6 bases and J gave up 17 bases, with 16 bases separating them. Per germline, CDR1 DFQATT and CDR2 SNEGSKA (reference sequence). The CDR3 spans 10 residues. The CDR3 here is CSAPPKVGFF. CDR3 DNA sequence: TGCAGTGCCCCCCCAAAGGTGGGTTTTTTT.

The chain has TRBV5-1 and TRBJ2-7, with 7 bases fitting TRBD1. The CDR3 has 14 amino acids. Germline V CDR1 and CDR2: SGHRS, YFSETQ. J gave up 3 bases and V 4 bases, and 7 bases lay outside the gene matches. CDR3 protein: CASSKWDSGYEQYF. The DNA of the CDR3 is TGCGCCAGCAGCAAATGGGACAGTGGCTACGAGCAGTACTTC. Full variable domain (rest looked up from reference TRBV5-1 and TRBJ2-7): KAGVTQTPRYLIKTRGQQVTLSCSPISGHRSVSWYQQTPGQGLQFLFEYFSETQRNKGNFPGRFSGRQFSNSRSEMNVSTLELGDSALYLCASSKWDSGYEQYFGPGTRLTVT.

The chain employs TRBV7-9 and TRBJ1-5, with D perhaps TRBD1 (5 bases). The V end lost 5 bases, the J end lost 3 bases, and 8 bases lay between the germline ends. The CDR3 runs to 13 residues. Germline CDR1 and CDR2: SEHNR and FQNEAQ (reference sequence). The CDR3, as DNA: TGTGCCAGCAGCGTAGGGGTCAATCAGCCCCAGCATTTT. It is translated as CASSVGVNQPQHF.

The chain combines TRBV9 with TRBJ1-1, with D perhaps TRBD1 (5 bases). CDR1 and CDR2 (germline): SGDLS, YYNGEE. V dropped 0 bases and J dropped 5 bases, with 14 bases sitting between them. This CDR3 spans 15 amino acids. Written as DNA, the CDR3 is TGTGCCAGCAGCGTAGCGGACATCCTAACGACTGAAGCTTTCTTT. Protein sequence: CASSVADILTTEAFF.

This chain joins TRBV7-6 and TRBJ2-3, with D possibly TRBD1 on 5 matching bases. The CDR3 consists of 19 residues. Germline values: CDR1 SGHVS, CDR2 FNYEAQ. With 7 bases removed from V and 1 base from J, the gap between germline ends came to 27 bases. The CDR3 loop is CASIPNVQDNRRGTDTQYF. The CDR3 DNA follows: TGTGCCAGCATCCCAAACGTTCAGGACAATAGAAGAGGCACAGATACGCAGTATTTT.

The CDR3 protein is CASSVALLAGDEQYF. The CDR3, as DNA: TGTGCCAGCAGCGTAGCTTTGCTAGCGGGAGACGAGCAGTACTTC. J is TRBJ2-7 and V is TRBV9; 10 bases align to TRBD2. CDR1 is SGDLS, CDR2 YYNGEE, per germline. CDR3 length equals 15 residues. After removal of 0 bases from V and 5 bases from J, the junction contained 5 bases not matched to a gene.

This sequence joins TRBV12-5 and TRBJ2-1, with 7 bases aligning to TRBD2. Germline CDR1 reads LGHNT; CDR2 reads FRNRAP. Trimming took 6 bases from V and 0 from J; bases not matched to a gene: 8. The CDR3 extends over 16 amino acids. The DNA for the CDR3 is TGTGCTAGTGGGACCCCCGGGGGGAACTCCTACAATGAGCAGTTCTTC. Translating it yields CASGTPGGNSYNEQFF.

This rearrangement joins TRBV6-5 to TRBJ2-5, with 15 bases aligning to TRBD2. The CDR3 length is 15 residues. Trimming at V came to 5 bases and at J to 4 bases, leaving 2 bases not matched to a gene. CDR1 and CDR2 (germline): MNHEY, SVGAGI. This CDR3 reads CASSRTSGRGETQYF. In DNA form, the CDR3 reads TGTGCCAGCAGTCGGACTAGCGGGAGGGGAGAGACCCAGTACTTC.

V is TRBV4-3 and J is TRBJ2-2, with D unresolved. Trimming took 0 bases from V and 5 from J, leaving 16 bases between them. CDR3 size: 17 residues. Germline loops: CDR1 LGHNA, CDR2 YSLEER. CDR3 nucleotide sequence: TGCGCCAGCAGCCAAGATCTCAAGATCATGGGGACCGGGGAGCTGTTTTTT. Its protein is CASSQDLKIMGTGELFF.

This clone was recorded once. As DNA, the CDR3 is TGTGCCACCAGCAGAGGCGGGGGGGAGACCCAGTACTTC. This encodes CATSRGGGETQYF. The rearrangement links TRBV15 to TRBJ2-5, with 8 bases aligning to TRBD2. This CDR3 has 13 residues. Unmatched junction bases numbered 0, after V lost 1 base and J lost 5 bases. Germline-derived CDR1 and CDR2 are LNHNV and YYDKDF (reference sequence). Drawing the rest from reference TRBV15 and TRBJ2-5, the complete variable domain is DAMVIQNPRYQVTQFGKPVTLSCSQTLNHNVMYWYQQKSSQAPKLLFHYYDKDFNNEADTPDNFQSRRPNTSFCFLDIRSPGLGDTAMYLCATSRGGGETQYFGPGTRLLVL.

J is TRBJ2-1 and V is TRBV7-2; D gene unclear. The V end was cut by 0 bases, the J end by 6 bases, with 0 bases between. Per the germline V gene, CDR1 is SGHTA and CDR2 is FQGNSA. The CDR3 is 11 amino acids. The CDR3 nucleotides are TGTGCCAGCAGCTTAGCCAATGAGCAGTTCTTC. Protein: CASSLANEQFF.

The chain joins TRBV2 to TRBJ2-7; 9 bases line up with TRBD1. The germline V gene encodes CDR1 SNHLY and CDR2 FYNNEI. This CDR3 comprises 14 residues. The J segment lost 5 bases and the V segment lost 1 base, leaving 3 bases of the junction unmatched. For the CDR3, the DNA is TGTGCCAGCAGTGAAGGACAGGGGGAGGACGAGCAGTACTTC. As protein: CASSEGQGEDEQYF.

The chain recombines TRBV2 with TRBJ2-4; D unresolved. The CDR3 runs 13 residues. The V end was cut by 7 bases, the J end by 4 bases, with 11 bases between. Germline V gene data show CDR1 as SNHLY and CDR2 as FYNNEI. In DNA, the CDR3 is TGTGCCAGCACCTTGGGCAGGAAAAACATTCAGTACTTC. Protein product: CASTLGRKNIQYF. Full variable domain (outside the CDR3, taken from reference TRBV2 and TRBJ2-4): EPEVTQTPSHQVTQMGQEVILRCVPISNHLYFYWYRQILGQKVEFLVSFYNNEISEKSEIFDDQFSVERPDGSNFTLKIRSTKLEDSAMYFCASTLGRKNIQYFGAGTRLSVL.

This chain connects TRBV4-1 to TRBJ2-3; TRBD2 matches 9 bases. V dropped 4 bases and J dropped 3; count of bases not matched to a gene: 8. Germline CDR1 is MGHRA and CDR2 is YSYEKL. The CDR3 runs to 16 residues. This CDR3 is CASSPKISGGTDTQYF. CDR3 bases: TGCGCCAGCAGCCCAAAAATTAGCGGGGGAACAGATACGCAGTATTTT.

This clone has a single count. This chain connects TRBV5-1 to TRBJ1-2, with 8 bases matching TRBD1. Germline-derived CDR1 and CDR2 are SGHRS and YFSETQ. CDR3 length: 14 residues. With V trimmed by 0 bases and J by 7 bases, 5 bases remained unmatched. CDR3 amino acids: CASSLDQGASGYTF. The CDR3 DNA is TGCGCCAGCAGCTTGGATCAGGGGGCGAGTGGCTACACCTTC. The full variable domain, its missing parts supplied by reference TRBV5-1 and TRBJ1-2, is KAGVTQTPRYLIKTRGQQVTLSCSPISGHRSVSWYQQTPGQGLQFLFEYFSETQRNKGNFPGRFSGRQFSNSRSEMNVSTLELGDSALYLCASSLDQGASGYTFGSGTRLTVV.

The chain carries TRBV6-5 and TRBJ2-7; unclear D gene. Looked up from germline, CDR1 is MNHEY and CDR2 is SVGAGI. This CDR3 comprises 11 residues. V gave up 10 bases and J gave up 6 bases, with 13 bases separating them. The CDR3 spells CATTRWPEQYF. The CDR3 DNA follows: TGTGCCACCACCCGCTGGCCCGAGCAGTACTTC.

The chain has TRBV5-1 and TRBJ1-2, with TRBD1 matching 12 bases. Germline CDR1 and CDR2: SGHRS and YFSETQ. V was clipped by 3 bases and J by 3 bases; unmatched bases: 3. The CDR3 runs to 15 residues. The CDR3 DNA sequence: TGCGCCAGCAGCTGGGACAGGGGGCGCGACTATGGCTACACCTTC. Amino acids: CASSWDRGRDYGYTF. The full variable domain, rest sourced from reference TRBV5-1 and TRBJ1-2, is KAGVTQTPRYLIKTRGQQVTLSCSPISGHRSVSWYQQTPGQGLQFLFEYFSETQRNKGNFPGRFSGRQFSNSRSEMNVSTLELGDSALYLCASSWDRGRDYGYTFGSGTRLTVV.

This clone was seen more than once but under ten times. This chain links TRBV6-6 with TRBJ2-2; no definite D call. The CDR3 contains 14 residues. With 2 bases removed from V and 6 bases from J, the gap between germline ends came to 10 bases. The germline CDR1 and CDR2 sequences are MNHNY and SVGAGI (reference sequence). CDR3 amino acids: CASSYSSESGELFF. The CDR3 DNA is TGTGCCAGCAGTTACAGCTCCGAATCCGGGGAGCTGTTTTTT.

The chain recombines TRBV27 with TRBJ2-1; unclear D gene. Between the trimmed V and J ends, which lost 5 bases and 10 bases, there was a span of 12 bases. This CDR3 contains 12 residues. Germline V gene data show CDR1 as MNHEY and CDR2 as SMNVEV (reference sequence). CDR3 protein: CASSKPDREQFF. CDR3 nucleotides: TGTGCCAGCAGTAAACCAGATCGCGAGCAGTTCTTC.

This clone was recorded once. This chain joins TRBV19 and TRBJ2-6; perhaps D is TRBD1 or TRBD2 (6 bases each). The CDR3 is 16 residues long. Germline CDR1 and CDR2: LNHDA and SQIVND (reference sequence). Trimming cost V 5 bases and J 4 bases, with 15 bases left between them. The CDR3 reads CASSLHPGAGANVLTF. For the CDR3, the DNA is TGTGCCAGTAGTCTACACCCGGGGGCGGGGGCCAACGTCCTGACTTTC.

The J gene is TRBJ2-7, the V gene TRBV27; 7 nucleotides line up with TRBD1. The ends lost 6 bases at V and 2 bases at J; junction bases unmatched: 7. The CDR3 contains 14 residues. In germline, CDR1 is MNHEY, CDR2 SMNVEV (reference sequence). CDR3 DNA sequence: TGTGCCAGCAGCCTTCGACAGGGTACCTACGAGCAGTACTTC. Its translation is CASSLRQGTYEQYF.

V is TRBV15 and J is TRBJ1-4; D may be TRBD1 (5 bases). Germline CDR1 reads LNHNV; CDR2 reads YYDKDF (reference sequence). The V and J ends lost 3 bases and 0 bases respectively, with 14 bases between them. The CDR3 covers 17 residues. The CDR3 sequence: CATSRWGVSATNEKLFF. CDR3 in DNA: TGTGCCACCAGCAGGTGGGGGGTTTCGGCAACTAATGAAAAACTGTTTTTT.

The chain links TRBV19 to TRBJ2-1; TRBD2 matches 10 bases. The germline CDR1 and CDR2 sequences are LNHDA and SQIVND (reference sequence). The J segment lost 4 bases and the V segment lost 5 bases, leaving 5 bases of the junction unmatched. The CDR3 totals 15 residues. CDR3 region: CASSPSGGPYNEQFF. The CDR3 region has the DNA TGTGCCAGTAGTCCTAGCGGGGGCCCTTACAATGAGCAGTTCTTC.